Listed below are T cell receptor beta chains from one sample, sequenced in a study of shared T cell receptors in the human thymus. Produced via immunoSEQ multiplex PCR; TCRdb's table is partial and in-frame only. The sample holds around 730,000 clones; approximately 85% are singletons and the top ten take around 0.0094%. The same data also went into a second study, on human thymus T cells.

Sequencing was done on a sample of thymocytes. The receptors shown here come from a girl less than two years old with a congenital heart defect. CDR3s include the opening cysteine and the closing phenylalanine or tryptophan. The order of the fields is D gene, J gene, clone size, V gene, CDR3 DNA, CDR3 protein. A D gene is named only where the DNA matches it firmly. Clone sizes are given selectively: once, few, many, or a class where the clone is expanded.

TRBD2	TRBJ2-5	NA	TRBV10-3	TGTGCCATCAGTGACGGGAGGCCAGGTATGGAGACCCAGTACTTC	CAISDGRPGMETQYF
NA	TRBJ2-2	NA	TRBV27	TGTGCCAGCAGTACTCCCAGGGTCTATCACAAAGAAGCCGGGGAGCTGTTTTTT	CASSTPRVYHKEAGELFF
NA	TRBJ2-7	NA	TRBV5-1	TGCGCCAGCAGCTTACCCAGGCCAAAGGAGCAGTACTTC	CASSLPRPKEQYF
NA	TRBJ1-6	NA	TRBV14	TGTGCCAGCAGCCAAGTGGACAGCCGTACCGGGCAGCCACCCCTCCACTTT	CASSQVDSRTGQPPLHF
NA	TRBJ2-2	once	TRBV4-2	TGTGCCAGCAGCCAAGAGCGGGCTGATGGGAGGACCGGGGAGCTGTTTTTT	CASSQERADGRTGELFF
NA	TRBJ1-5	once	TRBV27	TGTGCCAGCACCCATCGATTCCGGGACAACGATCAGCCCCAGCATTTT	CASTHRFRDNDQPQHF
TRBD1	TRBJ1-2	NA	TRBV5-6	TGTGCCAGCAGCTGCCGCCCCAGGGGGGCCTTTCCCTATGGCTACACCTTC	CASSCRPRGAFPYGYTF
TRBD2	TRBJ2-5	few	TRBV2	TGTGCCAGCAAAGCGGGGAGGCAAGAGACCCAGTACTTC	CASKAGRQETQYF
NA	TRBJ1-3	once	TRBV11-2	TGTGCCAGCAGACGGTGGGGGGAATCTGGAAACACCATATATTTT	CASRRWGESGNTIYF
NA	TRBJ2-2	NA	TRBV5-1	TGCGCCAGCAGCTTGGCCGGGGTGGACAGCGAGTCAGCCGGGGAGCTGTTTTTT	CASSLAGVDSESAGELFF
NA	TRBJ2-3	NA	TRBV5-6	TGTGCCAGCAGCTCCCGGGACTTCACAGATACGCAGTATTTT	CASSSRDFTDTQYF
TRBD1	TRBJ1-2	NA	TRBV7-8	TGTGCCAGCAGCTCAACCCGACAGGGGGCCTATGGCTACACCTTC	CASSSTRQGAYGYTF
TRBD1	TRBJ2-1	NA	TRBV7-8	TGTGCCAGCAGCTTACTGGGTAGGGGGCCCTACAATGAGCAGTTCTTC	CASSLLGRGPYNEQFF
NA	TRBJ1-2	NA	TRBV12-1	TGTGCCAGCAGCTTTTGCCAGACCAGGGATCGCTATGGCTACACCTTC	CASSFCQTRDRYGYTF
TRBD1	TRBJ1-2	few	TRBV13	TGTGCCAGCAGCTCACACTCCCAAGAATCCGGGACAGGGGAGTACTATGGCTACACCTTC	CASSSHSQESGTGEYYGYTF
NA	TRBJ2-5	NA	TRBV5-1	TGCGCCAGCAGCTGGAAATCTAAGAACAGGTACCAAGAGACCCAGTACTTC	CASSWKSKNRYQETQYF
NA	TRBJ2-3	NA	TRBV13	TGTGCCAGCAGCCGAGCTTCTACGAGCACAGATACGCAGTATTTT	CASSRASTSTDTQYF
TRBD2	TRBJ2-5	NA	TRBV27	TGTGCCAGCAGCTCGAACGAAATAATAGCGGGGGGAGAAGAGACCCAGTACTTC	CASSSNEIIAGGEETQYF
NA	TRBJ2-7	NA	TRBV11-2	TGTGCCAGCAGCTTAGTAGGCCAGGCTATCTACGAGCAGTACTTC	CASSLVGQAIYEQYF
TRBD1	TRBJ2-5	once	TRBV29-1	TGCAGCGTTGAATGGGACAGGGGAGAGACCCAGTACTTC	CSVEWDRGETQYF
TRBD2	TRBJ2-2	few	TRBV6-1	TGTGCCAGCAGTTGGAAGGGAGGGACCGGGGAGCTGTTTTTT	CASSWKGGTGELFF
TRBD2	TRBJ2-3	NA	TRBV5-4	TGTGCCAGCAGCTTGGCATTCGGGCTAGCGGGGGTGGCTAGCACAGATACGCAGTATTTT	CASSLAFGLAGVASTDTQYF
TRBD1	TRBJ1-1	NA	TRBV7-9	TGTGCCAGCAGCTCGACAGGGCTGGGCACTGAAGCTTTCTTT	CASSSTGLGTEAFF
NA	TRBJ2-2	NA	TRBV7-6	TGTGCCAGCAGCTTAAGATGGGGGGACCAGGTCCCCGGGGAGCTGTTTTTT	CASSLRWGDQVPGELFF
TRBD1	TRBJ1-4	NA	TRBV4-3	TGCGCCAGCAGCCAAGAAGGGCGTTCAGGGGGCGTAGGGGAAAAACTGTTTTTT	CASSQEGRSGGVGEKLFF
NA	TRBJ1-1	NA	TRBV6-1	TGTGCCAGCAGTGTAATGAACACTGAAGCTTTCTTT	CASSVMNTEAFF
NA	TRBJ1-2	NA	TRBV11-2	TGTGCCAGCAGCTCAGACGAGGGATGGGGCTACACCTTC	CASSSDEGWGYTF
TRBD2	TRBJ2-7	NA	TRBV5-5	TGTGCCAGCAGCTTATGGGCAGGGGTCACTAGCGGGGACTACGAGCAGTACTTC	CASSLWAGVTSGDYEQYF
TRBD1	TRBJ1-1	NA	TRBV4-1	TGCGCCAGCATAGGGCAGGGGGGAGGCATGAACACTGAAGCTTTCTTT	CASIGQGGGMNTEAFF
NA	TRBJ2-3	few	TRBV4-3	TGCGCCAGCAGCCAAGTGGCCCCTACAGATACGCAGTATTTT	CASSQVAPTDTQYF
NA	TRBJ2-6	NA	TRBV14	TGTGCCAGCAGCCACGAAACTTCCGGGACAAAGAGCTCTGGGGCCAACGTCCTGACTTTC	CASSHETSGTKSSGANVLTF
NA	TRBJ1-6	NA	TRBV14	TGTGCCAGCAGCGGCAGCAGAAACTACCACCCCGGGTCTAATTCACCCCTCCACTTT	CASSGSRNYHPGSNSPLHF